This T cell receptor (beta chain) comes out of a study of T cell repertoires in cytomegalovirus infection (dated by TCRdb to the late 2010s). Describing the broader study: Peptide stimulations targeted recently identified HLA-C-restricted CMV epitopes, whose presentation resists viral immunomodulation, together with well-studied HLA-B-restricted epitopes. Donor HLA type was relevant to the analysis, because carriage of CMV infection together with the matching HLA type was indicated by public TCR beta signatures.

Cut back by 8 bases and 4 bases, the V and J ends lie 8 bases apart. According to the germline V gene (reference sequence), CDR1 reads SEHNR and CDR2 reads FQNEAQ. Reading from cysteine to phenylalanine, the CDR3 counts 11 amino acids. The DNA shown is the 33-base CDR3, in frame from base 1. This clonotype turned up a few times. Its recognized antigen is unknown. One base away there is no much larger clone; base qualities are not given. The treatment or condition label, read with the paper, signifies: in vitro stimulation with specific CMV peptide epitopes to enrich CMV-specific T cells. Study-level results and caveats: In both this cohort and an independent roughly 350-donor cohort, the cumulative frequency of public TCR beta family members distinguished carriers of CMV infection plus the relevant HLA type. In the ex vivo response, HLA-C-restricted CMV-specific TCR beta clonotypes were dominant, and in two of eight donors the single most frequent clonotype came from this HLA-C-restricted group.

TCRdb names Illumina HiSeq 1500 as the instrument used. Using fastp at Q25 and MiXCR, TCRdb reprocessed the public reads and kept productive beta chains. Entries are consolidated by CDR3 protein sequence, retaining the most common genes and DNA. This sample has roughly 700,000 distinct CDR3 sequences in its table, and roughly 33% of those were observed once. Jointly, the top ten make up 15% to 20% of the sample. The clonotype comes from a human donor in good health (CMV status not recorded). Some clones in this sample may be carry-over from other donors' samples. Sequences were derived from cultured PBMCs, sampled from culture after CMV antigen stimulation. Recombination joined TRBV7-9 with TRBJ2-5, with the D segment possibly TRBD1 or TRBD2, each aligning over 5 bases. CDR3 region: CASGTPETQYF. The nucleotides are TGTGCCAGCGGGACCCCAGAGACCCAGTACTTC.